Below, 32 T cell receptor beta chains from the same sample are listed, as sequenced in a study of blood T cell repertoires in COVID-19. Some clones are missing from TCRdb's copy, which holds only in-frame ones; the method was immunoSEQ multiplex PCR. The table lists 190,000 or so clones, about 95% of them singletons. Sequencing was done on a sample of peripheral blood. Source of these receptors: a man between 25 and 39 years old with COVID-19, enrolled during active disease.

V and J are TRBV6-2 or TRBV6-3 and TRBJ1-5; 7 bases map to TRBD1. The CDR3 sequence is 16 residues long. Germline values: CDR1 MNHEY, CDR2 SVGEGT. The junction had 8 bases not matched to a gene; V was cut back by 6 bases and J by 0 bases. The chain's CDR3 is CASSPTTGNSNQPQHF. The CDR3 DNA sequence: TGTGCCAGCAGCCCTACGACAGGGAATAGCAATCAGCCCCAGCATTTT.

The gene calls are TRBV27 and TRBJ2-7; D gene unclear. V was trimmed by 0 bases and J by 2 bases, leaving 5 bases between them. Looked up from germline, CDR1 is MNHEY and CDR2 is SMNVEV (reference sequence). CDR3 length: 13 residues. The CDR3 reads CASSLSPAYEQYF. The CDR3 DNA reads as TGTGCCAGCAGTTTATCTCCAGCCTACGAGCAGTACTTC.

V gene TRBV4-1 combines with J gene TRBJ1-5; 7 bases line up with TRBD1. The CDR3 has 16 residues. V gave up 4 bases and J gave up 5 bases; unmatched junction bases: 11. Germline loops: CDR1 MGHRA, CDR2 YSYEKL. The CDR3 loop is CASSLAGGRGDQPQHF. The CDR3, as DNA: TGCGCCAGCAGCCTCGCGGGGGGCAGGGGGGATCAGCCCCAGCATTTT.

V and J are TRBV6-5 and TRBJ2-7, with 10 bases fitting TRBD1. Germline V lookup: CDR1 MNHEY, CDR2 SVGAGI. The V segment lost 7 bases and the J segment 4 bases; nucleotides outside the gene matches: 7. CDR3 size: 14 residues. The CDR3 DNA follows: TGTGCCAGCAACGGAGGGACAGGGGCTTACGAGCAGTACTTC. Encoded protein: CASNGGTGAYEQYF.

The CDR3 DNA reads TGTGCCAGCAGTTTACTAACTAGCGGGGGGGCGGATACGCAGTATTTT. It yields the protein CASSLLTSGGADTQYF. V gene TRBV27 combines with J gene TRBJ2-3; 13 bases fit TRBD2. Trimming at V came to 2 bases and at J to 6 bases, leaving 5 bases not matched to a gene. The CDR3 covers 16 residues. Germline V CDR1 and CDR2: MNHEY, SMNVEV (reference sequence).

V is TRBV16 and J is TRBJ1-4, with 7 nucleotides matching TRBD1. J gave up 8 bases and V 4 bases, and 7 bases lay outside the gene matches. Germline loops: CDR1 KGHSY, CDR2 FQNENV. The CDR3 loop spans 14 amino acids. The CDR3 DNA is TGTGCCAGCAGCCCGACAGGGAGCGACGAAAAACTGTTTTTT. It specifies CASSPTGSDEKLFF.

This chain links TRBV6-1 with TRBJ2-1, with D tentatively TRBD2 (6 bases). CDR1 MNHNS and CDR2 SASEGT come from the germline V gene. The V and J ends lost 3 bases and 4 bases respectively, with 13 bases between them. This CDR3 spans 15 amino acids. In nucleotides, the CDR3 is TGTGCCAGCAGTGAGACTAGAAGGGGATACAATGAGCAGTTCTTC. As protein: CASSETRRGYNEQFF.

Points on this clone: Distinct nucleotide sequences in the sample also encode this CDR3. J is TRBJ2-3 and V is TRBV3-1 (or the pseudogene TRBV3-2); TRBD2 matches at 13 bases. Germline V CDR1 and CDR2: LGHDT, YNNKEL (reference sequence). The J segment lost 4 bases and the V segment lost 9 bases, leaving 7 bases of the junction unmatched. The CDR3 is made up of 15 amino acids. The CDR3 region is CASSRTSGGADTQYF. The CDR3 DNA reads TGTGCCAGTTCCCGGACTAGCGGGGGTGCAGATACGCAGTATTTT.

The rearrangement uses TRBV19 and TRBJ1-2, with 8 positions matching TRBD1. CDR1 is LNHDA and CDR2 is SQIVND in the germline V gene (reference sequence). This CDR3 region has 13 residues. Unmatched junction bases numbered 5, after V lost 7 bases and J lost 4 bases. CDR3 DNA: TGTGCCAGTACCCAAGGACAGGGCTATGGCTACACCTTC. Its protein product is CASTQGQGYGYTF.

The rearrangement joins TRBV5-1 to TRBJ2-2, with 10 bases that match TRBD1. Germline lookup yields CDR1 SGHRS and CDR2 YFSETQ. This CDR3 has 14 residues. V lost 6 bases to trimming and J lost 4 bases; unmatched junction nucleotides: 3. CDR3 sequence: CASMGTGVTGELFF. The CDR3 DNA reads TGCGCCAGCATGGGGACAGGGGTCACCGGGGAGCTGTTTTTT.

J is TRBJ1-3 and V is TRBV18, with a tentative D call TRBD1 (6 bases). CDR1 KGHSH and CDR2 LQKENI come from the germline V gene. Trimming took 3 bases from V and 2 from J, leaving 11 bases between them. CDR3 length: 15 amino acids. CDR3 protein: CASSPGQLPGNTIYF. The CDR3 DNA reads TGTGCCAGCTCACCCGGACAGCTACCTGGAAACACCATATATTTT.

The chain employs TRBV12-3 or TRBV12-4 and TRBJ1-1; 7 positions agree with TRBD1. The CDR3 consists of 13 residues. The V gene end was trimmed by 3 bases and the J gene end by 9 bases; junction bases not matched to a gene: 7. CDR3 sequence (DNA): TGTGCCAGCAGTTTTAGGTCAGGGGGTCAAGCTTTCTTT. Its translation: CASSFRSGGQAFF.

This clone was seen a few times. This rearrangement joins TRBV30 to TRBJ2-2; TRBD2 agrees at 8 bases. The germline gives CDR1 GTSNPN, CDR2 SVGIG (reference sequence). J lost 4 bases, V lost 4 bases, and 8 bases had no gene match. This CDR3 is 15 amino acids long. The CDR3 nucleotides read TGTGCCTGGAATCGGGGGGGCCGGGGCACCGGGGAGCTGTTTTTT. It is translated as CAWNRGGRGTGELFF.

This chain links TRBV18 with TRBJ1-6, with 7 bases lining up with TRBD1. Germline values: CDR1 KGHSH, CDR2 LQKENI. Trimming removed 2 bases from V and 9 bases from J; junction bases left unmatched: 10. CDR3 length: 16 residues. CDR3 coding DNA: TGTGCCAGCTCACCATCCCCGACAGGGAGGAGTTCACCCCTCCACTTT. The encoded protein is CASSPSPTGRSSPLHF.

This clone was found a few times. The V and J genes are TRBV13 and TRBJ1-2; 7 bases line up with TRBD1. This CDR3 has 17 amino acids. The germline V gene encodes CDR1 PRHDT and CDR2 FYEKMQ (reference sequence). Trimming at V came to 5 bases and at J to 1 base, leaving 13 bases not matched to a gene. CDR3 sequence reads: CASSPPRTGDSNYGYTF. Here the CDR3 DNA reads TGTGCCAGCAGCCCCCCCCGTACAGGGGACAGTAACTATGGCTACACCTTC.

CDR3 residues: CAIRLAGGLLGEQYF. The CDR3, as DNA: TGTGCCATCAGACTAGCGGGGGGTCTGTTGGGCGAGCAGTACTTC. The genes are TRBV10-3 and TRBJ2-7; 12 bases fit TRBD2. Germline lookup yields CDR1 ENHRY and CDR2 SYGVKD. This CDR3 is 15 amino acids long. J gave up 6 bases and V 6 bases, and 9 bases lay outside the gene matches.

A word on this clone: Other DNA variants within this sample encode the same CDR3. The gene calls are TRBV5-1 and TRBJ2-1, with D possibly being TRBD2 (6 bases). CDR3 length: 15 residues. CDR1 SGHRS and CDR2 YFSETQ come from the germline V gene. Trimming took 0 bases from V and 3 from J, leaving 10 bases between them. CDR3: CASSLESGSYNEQFF. The CDR3 DNA reads as TGCGCCAGCAGCTTGGAGTCCGGGAGCTACAATGAGCAGTTCTTC.

This chain joins TRBV6-1 and TRBJ1-2; D might be TRBD1 (6 bases). The CDR3 contains 14 residues. The germline CDR1 and CDR2 sequences are MNHNS and SASEGT. V lost 2 bases and J lost 8, with 15 bases in between. CDR3 sequence (DNA): TGTGCCAGCAGTGAATATCAAGGGGGTCACGGCTACACCTTC. Translating it yields CASSEYQGGHGYTF.

The table lists this clone with a count of one. This chain joins TRBV6-5 and TRBJ1-1, with a weak D call TRBD1 (5 bases). Germline V gene data show CDR1 as MNHEY and CDR2 as SVGAGI. The CDR3 runs to 13 residues. Trimming left V 6 bases short and J 5 bases short, with 13 bases between. The CDR3 loop is CASRHQGGTEAFF. The DNA of the CDR3 is TGTGCCAGCAGACATCAGGGAGGGACTGAAGCTTTCTTT.

This clone was seen a single time. The sample holds other DNA sequences that translate to the same CDR3. The chain has TRBV5-4 and TRBJ1-2, with D possibly matching TRBD1 (5 bases). CDR3 length: 13 residues. Germline CDR1 SGHNT, CDR2 YYREEE (reference sequence). V lost 0 bases to trimming and J lost 8 bases, with 11 bases between them. This CDR3 is CASSLVSGSGYTF. The CDR3 region has the DNA TGTGCCAGCAGCTTGGTTTCAGGGTCGGGCTACACCTTC.

This chain links TRBV7-3 with TRBJ2-2; no firm D call. Germline V CDR1 and CDR2: SGHTA, FQGTGA. This CDR3 region has 15 residues. V shed 2 bases and J shed 1 base, with 8 bases lying between them. For the CDR3, the DNA is TGTGCCAGCAGCTTATACGCAGGGAACACCGGGGAGCTGTTTTTT. Encoded protein: CASSLYAGNTGELFF.

The chain joins TRBV6-5 to TRBJ1-4, with TRBD1 matching 10 bases. V lost 4 bases and J lost 8; bases outside the gene matches: 7. The CDR3 runs 15 residues. Germline CDR1 and CDR2: MNHEY and SVGAGI. CDR3 residues: CASSSGGQGEEKLFF. The CDR3 DNA reads TGTGCCAGCAGTTCGGGAGGACAGGGGGAAGAAAAACTGTTTTTT.

The chain recombines TRBV19 with TRBJ1-2; a possible D gene is TRBD1 (5 bases). V lost 4 bases and J lost 6, with 12 bases in between. The length of the CDR3 is 13 residues. Germline V gene sequence: CDR1 LNHDA, CDR2 SQIVND (reference sequence). The CDR3 sequence is CASSKRGGNGYTF. CDR3 coding DNA: TGTGCCAGTAGTAAAAGGGGAGGGAATGGCTACACCTTC.

J is TRBJ1-1 and V is TRBV18; TRBD1 matches at 9 bases. Germline V CDR1 and CDR2: KGHSH, LQKENI. The CDR3 is made up of 13 amino acids. The ends lost 8 bases at V and 10 bases at J; junction bases unmatched: 11. The CDR3 loop reads CASGGQGLMAAFF. CDR3 bases: TGTGCCAGCGGCGGACAGGGGTTAATGGCAGCTTTCTTT.

The CDR3: CASRPGQRYNEQFF. CDR3 in DNA: TGTGCCAGCAGGCCGGGACAGCGTTACAATGAGCAGTTCTTC. The chain has TRBV2 and TRBJ2-1; 7 nucleotides line up with TRBD1. This CDR3 comprises 14 residues. V shed 6 bases, J shed 4 bases, and the junction held 6 bases outside the gene matches. The germline gives CDR1 SNHLY, CDR2 FYNNEI.

The chain is built from TRBV6-6 and TRBJ1-6, with 9 bases aligning to TRBD1. V gave up 0 bases and J gave up 11 bases; unmatched junction bases: 2. Germline-derived CDR1 and CDR2 are MNHNY and SVGAGI (reference sequence). The CDR3 runs to 14 residues. The CDR3 nucleotides read TGTGCCAGCAGTTACTCGGACAGGGGAACACCCCTCCACTTT. Protein sequence: CASSYSDRGTPLHF.

This clone was seen only once. The V call is TRBV7-3, the J call TRBJ1-6; the match to TRBD1 covers 8 bases. The CDR3 covers 14 residues. Germline V gives CDR1 SGHTA, CDR2 FQGTGA. With V trimmed by 4 bases and J by 9 bases, 5 bases remained unmatched. The CDR3, as DNA: TGTGCCAGCAGCTCAGGACAGGGACGTTCACCCCTCCACTTT. Translating it yields CASSSGQGRSPLHF.

The chain joins TRBV20-1 to TRBJ2-3, with D possibly matching TRBD2 (6 bases). Looked up from germline, CDR1 is DFQATT and CDR2 is SNEGSKA (reference sequence). V was pared by 3 bases and J by 5 bases, with 12 bases between. This CDR3 spans 13 amino acids. The CDR3: CSASGVGGDTQYF. The CDR3 DNA reads TGCAGTGCTAGTGGAGTCGGGGGAGATACGCAGTATTTT.

This rearrangement joins TRBV5-6 to TRBJ2-5; unclear D gene. CDR3 length: 14 residues. Germline values: CDR1 SGHDT, CDR2 YYEEEE. Trimming removed 1 base from V and 1 base from J, with 8 bases in between. Here the CDR3 reads CASSLFAAQETQYF. Here the CDR3 DNA reads TGTGCCAGCAGCTTGTTCGCGGCCCAAGAGACCCAGTACTTC.

The genes are TRBV18 and TRBJ1-1, with 10 bases that match TRBD1. Germline assignment: CDR1 KGHSH and CDR2 LQKENI. J gave up 1 base and V 6 bases, and 14 bases lay outside the gene matches. The CDR3 loop spans 18 amino acids. The CDR3 region is CASSRGRGQGTANTEAFF. CDR3 nucleotides: TGTGCCAGCTCCCGAGGGAGGGGACAGGGGACTGCGAACACTGAAGCTTTCTTT.

The chain recombines TRBV10-2 with TRBJ1-1, with D uncertain. Trimming left V 6 bases short and J 2 bases short, with 10 bases between. The CDR3 contains 13 residues. In germline, CDR1 is WSHSY, CDR2 SAAADI. Here the CDR3 reads CASSIKSNTEAFF. The CDR3 region has the DNA TGCGCCAGCAGCATAAAGAGCAACACTGAAGCTTTCTTT.

This clone occurred once. This chain uses TRBV23-1 with TRBJ1-6; TRBD1 matches at 8 bases. TRBV23-1 is noted as an ORF with a role that remains uncertain. After removal of 0 bases from V and 7 bases from J, the junction contained 8 bases not matched to a gene. This CDR3 region has 17 residues. CDR3 in DNA: TGCGCCAGCAGTCAATCGGTTGGGCAGGGGGCCAATTCACCCCTCCACTTT. Its protein is CASSQSVGQGANSPLHF.